This T cell receptor (beta chain) is from a study of regulatory T cells in long-lasting Graves disease. Across the study: Freshly diagnosed Graves' patients had used antithyroid drugs for under 3 months. Study-wide results and limits: Newly diagnosed Graves' patients exceeded persistent ones in TCR diversity. Thyroid tissue went unstudied; only peripheral blood was examined.

This clonotype was detected ten times or more. Its antigen is not known. Through Arm-PCR of CDR3 regions and iRepertoire HTBI primers, TCR beta libraries were built. Via MiXCR, TCRdb re-called the multiplex PCR reads, giving one row per CDR3 protein. The sample yields 350,000 to 500,000 distinct CDR3 sequences, 16% seen once. Time point given: newly diagnosed GD, antithyroid drugs for less than 3 months. Generation of the TCR library employed RNA extracted from PBMCs. The CDR3 contains 14 residues. Germline loops: CDR1 DFQATT, CDR2 SNEGSKA (reference sequence). Trimming shortened V by 0 bases and J by 1 base, and 9 bases separated the two germline ends. These records were also assigned to another study, of T cells in Graves' hyperthyroidism and ophthalmopathy.

The sample consisted of peripheral blood mononuclear cells (PBMCs), taken at new diagnosis, from a patient treated with antithyroid drugs. V usage is TRBV20-1 and J usage is TRBJ1-2; tentative D call: TRBD1 (5 bases). This clonotype was obtained from a woman in her thirties with Graves disease. This CDR3 is CSARETRVNYGYTF. The CDR3 DNA is TGCAGTGCTAGAGAGACCAGGGTTAACTATGGCTACACCTTC.